This T cell receptor (beta chain) was captured by sequencing in a study of shared T cell receptors in the human thymus. Germline CDR1 reads SGHNT; CDR2 reads YYREEE (reference sequence). The CDR3 extends over 16 amino acids. Trimming took 2 bases from V and 6 from J; bases not matched to a gene: 8. The data were produced by immunoSEQ multiplex PCR, yet TCRdb's version contains in-frame clones alone and is incomplete. The table has 700,000 or so clones, over 75% seen once. This same sample was also part of a study on human thymus T cells.

This chain uses TRBV5-4 with TRBJ2-3, with 11 bases fitting TRBD2. Input material: thymocytes. This TCR was sampled from a girl less than two years old with a congenital heart defect. CDR3 in DNA: TGTGCCAGCAGCTTCCCACTAGCGGGGGCCCCGGATACGCAGTATTTT. Its protein is CASSFPLAGAPDTQYF. The entire variable domain, with the rest obtained from reference TRBV5-4 and TRBJ2-3, is as follows: ETGVTQSPTHLIKTRGQQVTLRCSSQSGHNTVSWYQQALGQGPQFIFQYYREEENGRGNFPPRFSGLQFPNYSSELNVNALELDDSALYLCASSFPLAGAPDTQYFGPGTRLTVL.